This T cell receptor (beta chain) was recovered during a study of identical twins (TCRdb year 2016). For context, the study as a whole: TCR alpha and beta repertoires from monozygotic twins, unrelated adults of various ages and cord blood were deep-sequenced to test whether fetal clonotypes persist. To rule out contamination, replicate twin experiments were performed at different times with different library preparation protocols.

The library was prepared using 5' RACE. For sequencing, an Illumina HiSeq 2000 was employed. A universal primer binding site was added through template switching, and the final cDNA carried a unique molecular identifier so that TCR cDNA molecules could be counted accurately. Specific primers in the conserved constant-segment region were used to synthesize first-strand cDNA for the TCR alpha and beta chains. To control for contamination, every cDNA library was double barcoded, receiving both a SMART-Mk sample barcode and Illumina barcodes. TruSeq adapter sequences, together with Illumina sample barcodes, were added in two successive PCR steps. The TCR alpha and beta cDNA libraries were sequenced on the Illumina HiSeq platform using custom primers. Processing in the source paper ran as follows. Raw reads were processed with MiGEC to extract unique molecular identifiers, and MiXCR was used to determine CDR3 positions. Recombination models were inferred per individual with the repgenHMM and IGoR tools using an EM algorithm. Shared clonotypes were analyzed with the tcR package in R, and sharing was normalized by the product of cloneset sizes. To study raw recombination free of thymic and clonal selection effects, out-of-frame nonproductive sequences were analyzed. TCRdb handled the public reads itself, with Q25 trimming in fastp and clone calling in MiXCR, and kept productive beta chains. Entries that share a CDR3 protein sequence are merged under the most common genes and DNA. The V and J calls, along with clone size, are taken from TCRdb and not from the paper's own processing. This sample lists approximately 500,000 distinct CDR3 sequences; over 12% were detected once. 0.44% of the sample is in the top ten clones.

Every donor in the study was a healthy Caucasian. Three pairs of female monozygotic twins, all aged about 18 to 30 years, made up the twin cohort. CD4+ and CD8+ T cell populations were isolated with positive isolation kits from Invitrogen. Broader findings and caveats from the paper: Because the same donors could not be followed over many years, the conclusions depended on cross-sectional statistical analysis. Fewer insertions were carried by abundant cord blood beta clonotypes, a similar but weaker trend appeared in young adult naive repertoires, and no such trend appeared in memory repertoires. Out-of-frame TCR alpha sharing in monozygotic twins was systematically underestimated by recombination models, whereas sharing between unrelated individuals was in agreement with the recombination models. Compared with coincidental sharing between unrelated individuals, out-of-frame TCR alpha sequences shared between twins had an excess of sequences with low generation probability. The excess sharing between twins in beta out-of-frame sequences was weaker because fewer shared sequences reduced the signal-to-noise ratio. Invariant T cells such as MAIT and iNKT could partly confound zero-insertion analyses, though diverse VJ usage argued against this for most clonotypes.

Germline trimming: 3 bases from V, 3 bases from J; junction bases outside gene matches: 4. The CDR3 runs 14 residues from the cysteine to the phenylalanine. The CDR3 DNA has 42 bases and is translated from base 1. CDR1 SGHRS and CDR2 YFSETQ are derived from the germline V gene. This clonotype was seen only a few times. Its cognate antigen has yet to be identified. No base quality information exists; no much larger clone differs at one position. In addition, the sample was reused for a study of yellow fever vaccine responses in identical twins. Reported in the second study: The T cell response to vaccination in identical twins was reported by the authors to appear partly convergent and partly personalized. In the study, vaccine-responding T cell clones were precisely tracked in identical twins.

Sequenced material: CD4+ T cells sorted from blood. Recombination joined TRBV5-1 with TRBJ1-1, and 8 junction bases match TRBD1. The TCR was taken from a woman between 18 and 29 years old in good health. The sequence in DNA is TGCGCCAGCAGCTCGGACAGGGCGGACACTGAAGCTTTCTTT. This translates into CASSSDRADTEAFF.